This T cell receptor (beta chain) originates from a study of PD-1 blockade in classical Hodgkin lymphoma. Findings of the study overall: Complete responders started with a diversity level that resembled newly diagnosed patients at baseline. Diminished baseline TCR diversity has been reported in newly diagnosed patients relative to healthy donors. Excluded were patients who started nivolumab under 1 year after ASCT, a group that had lower diversity.

With regard to this clone: Its target is not known.

Relapse was seen in all patients after autologous stem cell transplantation, and brentuximab vedotin exposure was variable. Under best response, outcomes were complete response, partial response or progressive disease. The germline V and J ends were trimmed by 4 bases and 6 bases, with 12 bases remaining between them. The CDR3 is made up of 14 amino acids. In germline, CDR1 is LGHNA, CDR2 YSLEER. Only in-frame clones appear in the TCRdb table, and some are missing; sequencing was by immunoSEQ multiplex PCR. The data contain 10,000 to 14,000 clones, approximately 82% of them singletons. This receptor was identified in a human donor with classical Hodgkin lymphoma. The rearrangement uses TRBV4-3 and TRBJ2-2; D tentatively fits TRBD1 or TRBD2 (6 bases each). The specimen comprised peripheral blood mononuclear cells (PBMCs), sampled before the second cycle of nivolumab. As DNA, the CDR3 is TGCGCCAGCAGCCCCCCGGGGGCAGCCGGGGAGCTGTTTTTT. It specifies CASSPPGAAGELFF.